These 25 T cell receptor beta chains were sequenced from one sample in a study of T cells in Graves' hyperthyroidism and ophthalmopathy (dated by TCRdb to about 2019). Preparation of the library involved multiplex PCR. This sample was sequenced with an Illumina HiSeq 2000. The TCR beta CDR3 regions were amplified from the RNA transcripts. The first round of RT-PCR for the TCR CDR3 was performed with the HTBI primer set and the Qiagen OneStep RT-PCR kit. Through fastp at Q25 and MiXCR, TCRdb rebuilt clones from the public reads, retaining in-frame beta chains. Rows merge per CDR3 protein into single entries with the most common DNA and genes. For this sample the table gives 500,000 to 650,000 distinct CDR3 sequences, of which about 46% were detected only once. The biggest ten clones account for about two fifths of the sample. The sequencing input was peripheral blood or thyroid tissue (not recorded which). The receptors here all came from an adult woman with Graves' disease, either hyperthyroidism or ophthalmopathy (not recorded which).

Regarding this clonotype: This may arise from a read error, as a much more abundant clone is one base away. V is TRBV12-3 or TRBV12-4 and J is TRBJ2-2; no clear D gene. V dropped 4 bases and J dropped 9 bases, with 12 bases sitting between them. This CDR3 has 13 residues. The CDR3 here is CASSSRVGRELFF. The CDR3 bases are TGTGCCAGCAGTTCCCGGGTTGGGAGGGAGCTGTTTTTT.

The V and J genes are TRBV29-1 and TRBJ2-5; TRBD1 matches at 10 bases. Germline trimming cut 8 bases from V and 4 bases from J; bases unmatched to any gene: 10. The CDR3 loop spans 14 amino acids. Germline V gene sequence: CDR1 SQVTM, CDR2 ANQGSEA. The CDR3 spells CSIGQGGGSETQYF. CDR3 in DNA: TGCAGCATTGGACAGGGGGGCGGCTCAGAGACCCAGTACTTC.

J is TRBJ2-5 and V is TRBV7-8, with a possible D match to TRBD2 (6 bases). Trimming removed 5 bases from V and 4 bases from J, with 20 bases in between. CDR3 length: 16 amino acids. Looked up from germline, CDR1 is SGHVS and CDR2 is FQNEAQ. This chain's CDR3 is CASSRDWRRLRETQYF. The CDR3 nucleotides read TGTGCCAGCAGCAGGGACTGGCGGCGGCTGCGAGAGACCCAGTACTTC.

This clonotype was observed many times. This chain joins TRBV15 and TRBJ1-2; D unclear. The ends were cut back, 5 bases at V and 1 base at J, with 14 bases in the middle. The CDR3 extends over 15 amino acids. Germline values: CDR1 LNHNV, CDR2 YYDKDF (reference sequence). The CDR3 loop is CATSPGGLGNYGYTF. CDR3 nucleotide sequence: TGTGCCACCAGCCCTGGTGGATTGGGTAACTATGGCTACACCTTC.

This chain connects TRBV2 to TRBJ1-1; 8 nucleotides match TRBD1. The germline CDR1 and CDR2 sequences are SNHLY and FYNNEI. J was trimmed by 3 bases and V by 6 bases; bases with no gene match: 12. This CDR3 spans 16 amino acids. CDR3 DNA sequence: TGTGCCAGCAGAGACAGGGGAGGCGAAGTCGACACTGAAGCTTTCTTT. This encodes CASRDRGGEVDTEAFF.

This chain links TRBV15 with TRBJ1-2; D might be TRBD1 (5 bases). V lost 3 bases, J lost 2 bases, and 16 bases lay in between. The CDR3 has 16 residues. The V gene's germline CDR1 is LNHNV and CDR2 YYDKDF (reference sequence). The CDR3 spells CATSSVMAGQNYGYTF. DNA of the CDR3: TGTGCCACCAGCAGCGTTATGGCGGGGCAGAACTATGGCTACACCTTC.

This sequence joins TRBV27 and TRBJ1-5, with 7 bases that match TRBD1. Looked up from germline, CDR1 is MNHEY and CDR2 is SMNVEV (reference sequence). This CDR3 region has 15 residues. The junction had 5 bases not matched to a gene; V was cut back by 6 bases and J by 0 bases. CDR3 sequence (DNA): TGTGCCAGCAGGACAGGGACCCATAGCAATCAGCCCCAGCATTTT. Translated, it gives CASRTGTHSNQPQHF.

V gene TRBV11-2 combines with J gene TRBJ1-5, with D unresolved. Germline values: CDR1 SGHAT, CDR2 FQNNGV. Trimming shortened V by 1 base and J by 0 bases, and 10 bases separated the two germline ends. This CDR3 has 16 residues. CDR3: CASSLGSEPSNQPQHF. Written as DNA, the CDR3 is TGTGCCAGCAGCTTAGGGTCCGAACCTAGCAATCAGCCCCAGCATTTT.

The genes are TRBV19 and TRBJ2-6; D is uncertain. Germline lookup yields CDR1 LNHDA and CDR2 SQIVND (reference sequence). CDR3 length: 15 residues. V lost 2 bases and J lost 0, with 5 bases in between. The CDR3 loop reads CASSISDSGANVLTF. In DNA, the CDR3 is TGTGCCAGTAGTATAAGCGACTCTGGGGCCAACGTCCTGACTTTC.

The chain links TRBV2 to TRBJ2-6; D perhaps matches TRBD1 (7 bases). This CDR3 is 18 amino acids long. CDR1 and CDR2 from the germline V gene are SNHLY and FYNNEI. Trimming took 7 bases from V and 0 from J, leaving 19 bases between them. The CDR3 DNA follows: TGTGCCAGCACCACCGGCGGGACAGAGTTCTCTGGGGCCAACGTCCTGACTTTC. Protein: CASTTGGTEFSGANVLTF. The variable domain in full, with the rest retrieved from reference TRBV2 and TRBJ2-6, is EPEVTQTPSHQVTQMGQEVILRCVPISNHLYFYWYRQILGQKVEFLVSFYNNEISEKSEIFDDQFSVERPDGSNFTLKIRSTKLEDSAMYFCASTTGGTEFSGANVLTFGAGSRLTVL.

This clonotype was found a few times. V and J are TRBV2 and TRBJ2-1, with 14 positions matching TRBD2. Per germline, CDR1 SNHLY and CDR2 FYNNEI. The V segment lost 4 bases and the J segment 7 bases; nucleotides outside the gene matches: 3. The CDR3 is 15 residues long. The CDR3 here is CASSAGLAGENEQFF. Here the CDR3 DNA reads TGTGCCAGCAGTGCGGGACTAGCGGGAGAGAATGAGCAGTTCTTC.

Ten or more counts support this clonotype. The chain's CDR3 is CASSNRQGDTEAFF. The DNA for the CDR3 is TGTGCCAGCAGCAACCGACAGGGGGACACTGAAGCTTTCTTT. The chain joins TRBV7-9 to TRBJ1-1; TRBD1 matches 9 bases. The V gene's germline CDR1 is SEHNR and CDR2 FQNEAQ (reference sequence). This CDR3 has 14 residues. J gave up 3 bases and V 5 bases, and 4 bases lay outside the gene matches.

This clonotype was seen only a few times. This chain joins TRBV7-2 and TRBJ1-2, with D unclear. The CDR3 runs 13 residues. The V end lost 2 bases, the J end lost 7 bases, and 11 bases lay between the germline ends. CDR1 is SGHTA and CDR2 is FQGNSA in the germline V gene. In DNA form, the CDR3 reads TGTGCCAGCAGCTTACCTACGATATCTGGCTACACCTTC. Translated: CASSLPTISGYTF.

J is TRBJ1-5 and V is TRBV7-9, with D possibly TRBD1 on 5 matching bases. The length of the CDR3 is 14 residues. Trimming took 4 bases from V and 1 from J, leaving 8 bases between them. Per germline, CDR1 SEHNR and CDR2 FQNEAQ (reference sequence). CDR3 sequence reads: CASSSRQSNQPQHF. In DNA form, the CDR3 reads TGTGCCAGCAGCTCTCGACAGAGCAATCAGCCCCAGCATTTT.

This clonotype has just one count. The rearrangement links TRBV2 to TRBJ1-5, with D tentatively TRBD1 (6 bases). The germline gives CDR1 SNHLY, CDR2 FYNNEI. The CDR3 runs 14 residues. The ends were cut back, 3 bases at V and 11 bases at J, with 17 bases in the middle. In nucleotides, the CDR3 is TGTGCCAGCAGTGATAGGGGGGCACAGGGTGCCCAGCATTTT. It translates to CASSDRGAQGAQHF. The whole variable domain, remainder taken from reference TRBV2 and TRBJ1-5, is EPEVTQTPSHQVTQMGQEVILRCVPISNHLYFYWYRQILGQKVEFLVSFYNNEISEKSEIFDDQFSVERPDGSNFTLKIRSTKLEDSAMYFCASSDRGAQGAQHFGDGTRLSIL.

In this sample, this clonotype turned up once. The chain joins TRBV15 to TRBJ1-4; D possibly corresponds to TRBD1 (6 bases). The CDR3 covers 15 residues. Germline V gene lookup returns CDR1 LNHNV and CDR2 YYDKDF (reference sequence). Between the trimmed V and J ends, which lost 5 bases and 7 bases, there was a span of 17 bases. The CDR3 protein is CATSPRVAGVEKLFF. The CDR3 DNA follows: TGTGCCACCAGCCCGCGAGTGGCAGGGGTTGAAAAACTGTTTTTT.

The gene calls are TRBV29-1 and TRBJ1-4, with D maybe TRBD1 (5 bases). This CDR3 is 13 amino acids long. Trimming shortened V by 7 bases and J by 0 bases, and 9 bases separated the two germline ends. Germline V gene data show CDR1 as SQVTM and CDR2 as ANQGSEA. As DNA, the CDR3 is TGCAGCGGAAGACAGTCAACTAATGAAAAACTGTTTTTT. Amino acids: CSGRQSTNEKLFF.

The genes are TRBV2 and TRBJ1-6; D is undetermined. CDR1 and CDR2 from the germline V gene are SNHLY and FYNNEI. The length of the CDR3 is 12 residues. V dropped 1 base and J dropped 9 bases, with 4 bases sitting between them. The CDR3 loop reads CASSEGSSPLHF. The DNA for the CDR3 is TGTGCCAGCAGTGAAGGGAGTTCACCCCTCCACTTT.

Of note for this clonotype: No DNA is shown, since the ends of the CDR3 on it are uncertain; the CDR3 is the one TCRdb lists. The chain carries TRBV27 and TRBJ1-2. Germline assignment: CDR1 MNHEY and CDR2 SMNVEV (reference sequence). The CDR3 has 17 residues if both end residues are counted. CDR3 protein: CASSLKAGLSGPYGYTF.

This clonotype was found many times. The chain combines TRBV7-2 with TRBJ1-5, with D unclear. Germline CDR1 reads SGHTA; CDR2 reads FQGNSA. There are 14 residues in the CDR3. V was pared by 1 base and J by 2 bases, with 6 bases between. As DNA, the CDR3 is TGTGCCAGCAGCTTAGGGCGGCGCAATCAGCCCCAGCATTTT. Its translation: CASSLGRRNQPQHF.

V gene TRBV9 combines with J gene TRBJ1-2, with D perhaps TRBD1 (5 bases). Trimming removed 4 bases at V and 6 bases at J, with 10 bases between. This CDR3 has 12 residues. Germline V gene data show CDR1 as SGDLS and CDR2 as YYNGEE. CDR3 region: CASSIRGDGYTF. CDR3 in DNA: TGTGCCAGCAGCATACGAGGGGATGGCTACACCTTC.

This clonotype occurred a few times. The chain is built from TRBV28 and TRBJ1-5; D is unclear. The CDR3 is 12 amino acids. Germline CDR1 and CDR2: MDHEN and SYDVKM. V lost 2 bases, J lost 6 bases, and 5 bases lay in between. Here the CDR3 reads CASSLTVQPQHF. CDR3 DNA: TGTGCCAGCAGTTTAACGGTTCAGCCCCAGCATTTT.

The CDR3 nucleotides are TGTGCCAGCAGTTCCTGTGGGACTGGAATTGAAACCGGGGAGCTGTTTTTT. Translating it yields CASSSCGTGIETGELFF. The J gene is TRBJ2-2, the V gene TRBV12-3 or TRBV12-4; tentatively, D is TRBD2 (6 bases). V lost 4 bases to trimming and J lost 5 bases, with 20 bases between them. This CDR3 has 17 residues.

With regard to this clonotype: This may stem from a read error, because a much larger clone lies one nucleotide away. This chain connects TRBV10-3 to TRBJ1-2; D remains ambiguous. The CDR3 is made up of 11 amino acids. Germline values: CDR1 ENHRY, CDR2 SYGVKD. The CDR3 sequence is CAISDGIGHTF. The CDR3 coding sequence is TGTGCCATCAGTGATGGAATTGGCCACACCTTC.

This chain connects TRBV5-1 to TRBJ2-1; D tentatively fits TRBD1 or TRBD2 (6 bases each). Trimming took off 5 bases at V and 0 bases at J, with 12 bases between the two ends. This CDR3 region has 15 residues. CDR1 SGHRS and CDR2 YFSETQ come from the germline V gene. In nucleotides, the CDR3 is TGCGCCAGCAGGCCACAGGGAGGCTCCTACAATGAGCAGTTCTTC. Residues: CASRPQGGSYNEQFF. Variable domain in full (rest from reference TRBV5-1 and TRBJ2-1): KAGVTQTPRYLIKTRGQQVTLSCSPISGHRSVSWYQQTPGQGLQFLFEYFSETQRNKGNFPGRFSGRQFSNSRSEMNVSTLELGDSALYLCASRPQGGSYNEQFFGPGTRLTVL.